Sequencing of this TCR beta chain was carried out in a study of immune evolution from preneoplasia to lung adenocarcinoma. General study results and limits: From normal lung to invasive adenocarcinoma, top clone frequencies appeared to decrease. Later-stage lesions appeared to have more T cells, more diversity, less clonality.

About this clone itself: Its antigen is still unknown.

Clones were read by immunoSEQ multiplex PCR, and TCRdb kept only the in-frame ones, dropping some. The repertoire has more than 15,000 clones, around 88% of them found once; the top ten carry around 2.6%. Two lung cancer pathologists independently confirmed each histologic diagnosis. Macro-dissection enriched premalignant or tumor cells before nucleic acid extraction. The sequencing sample was made of FFPE invasive lung adenocarcinoma tissue. This TCR was recovered from a person aged 70 to 79 with invasive lung adenocarcinoma.

Here the CDR3 reads CASSLDRDTEAFF. The CDR3 DNA follows: TGTGCCAGCAGCTTGGATAGGGACACTGAAGCTTTCTTT. The chain has TRBV5-4 and TRBJ1-1, with unresolved D. Looked up from germline, CDR1 is SGHNT and CDR2 is YYREEE (reference sequence). The V end was cut by 0 bases, the J end by 3 bases, with 6 bases between. The CDR3 has 13 residues. Based on the CDR3 plus reference TRBV5-4 and TRBJ1-1, the full variable domain is ETGVTQSPTHLIKTRGQQVTLRCSSQSGHNTVSWYQQALGQGPQFIFQYYREEENGRGNFPPRFSGLQFPNYSSELNVNALELDDSALYLCASSLDRDTEAFFGQGTRLTVV.